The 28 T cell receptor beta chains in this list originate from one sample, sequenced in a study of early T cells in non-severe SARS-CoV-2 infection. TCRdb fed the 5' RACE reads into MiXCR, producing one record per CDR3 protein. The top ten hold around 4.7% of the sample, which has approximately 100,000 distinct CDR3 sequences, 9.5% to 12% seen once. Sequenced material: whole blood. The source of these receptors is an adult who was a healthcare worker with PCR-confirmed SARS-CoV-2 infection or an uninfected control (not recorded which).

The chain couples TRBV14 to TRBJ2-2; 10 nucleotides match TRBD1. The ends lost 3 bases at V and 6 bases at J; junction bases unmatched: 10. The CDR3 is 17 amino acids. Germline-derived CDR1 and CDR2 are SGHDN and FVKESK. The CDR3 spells CASSQAGTGVLSGELFF. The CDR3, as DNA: TGTGCCAGCAGCCAGGCCGGGACAGGGGTTTTGTCCGGGGAGCTGTTTTTT.

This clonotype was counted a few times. This CDR3 is CASSRGLAAYNEQFF. CDR3 coding DNA: TGTGCCAGCAGCCGTGGACTAGCCGCCTACAATGAGCAGTTCTTC. The V call is TRBV7-3, the J call TRBJ2-1; 8 positions agree with TRBD2. Germline values: CDR1 SGHTA, CDR2 FQGTGA. This CDR3 is built from 15 residues. V shed 5 bases and J 2 bases; nucleotides not matched to a gene: 5.

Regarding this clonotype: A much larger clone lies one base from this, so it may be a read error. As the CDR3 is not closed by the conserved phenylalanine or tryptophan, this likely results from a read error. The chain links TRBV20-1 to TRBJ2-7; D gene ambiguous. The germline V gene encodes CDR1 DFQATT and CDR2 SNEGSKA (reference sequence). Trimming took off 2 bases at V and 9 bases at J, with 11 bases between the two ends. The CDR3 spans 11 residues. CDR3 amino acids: CSARKSPGQYL. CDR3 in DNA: TGCAGTGCTAGAAAGTCTCCGGGGCAGTACCTC.

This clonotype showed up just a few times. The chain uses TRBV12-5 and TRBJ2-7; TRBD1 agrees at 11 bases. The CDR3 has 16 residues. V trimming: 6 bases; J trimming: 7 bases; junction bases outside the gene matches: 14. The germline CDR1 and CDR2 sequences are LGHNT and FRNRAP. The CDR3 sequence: CASGGIPDRGPEEQYF. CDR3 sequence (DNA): TGTGCTAGTGGGGGGATCCCGGACAGGGGGCCAGAGGAGCAGTACTTC.

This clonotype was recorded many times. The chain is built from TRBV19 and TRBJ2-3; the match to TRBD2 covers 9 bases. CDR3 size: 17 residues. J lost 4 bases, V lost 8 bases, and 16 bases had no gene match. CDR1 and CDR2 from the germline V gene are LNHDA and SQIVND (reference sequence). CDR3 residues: CASEPGDSGSGADTQYF. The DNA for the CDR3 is TGTGCCAGTGAACCCGGGGATAGCGGGAGTGGCGCAGATACGCAGTATTTT.

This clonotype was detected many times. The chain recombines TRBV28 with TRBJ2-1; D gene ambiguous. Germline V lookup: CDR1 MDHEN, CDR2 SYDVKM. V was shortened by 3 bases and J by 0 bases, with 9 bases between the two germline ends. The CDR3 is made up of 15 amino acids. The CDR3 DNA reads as TGTGCCAGCAGTTTCCAGCCCCTCTCCTACAATGAGCAGTTCTTC. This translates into CASSFQPLSYNEQFF. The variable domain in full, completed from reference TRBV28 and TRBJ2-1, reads DVKVTQSSRYLVKRTGEKVFLECVQDMDHENMFWYRQDPGLGLRLIYFSYDVKMKEKGDIPEGYSVSREKKERFSLILESASTNQTSMYLCASSFQPLSYNEQFFGPGTRLTVL.

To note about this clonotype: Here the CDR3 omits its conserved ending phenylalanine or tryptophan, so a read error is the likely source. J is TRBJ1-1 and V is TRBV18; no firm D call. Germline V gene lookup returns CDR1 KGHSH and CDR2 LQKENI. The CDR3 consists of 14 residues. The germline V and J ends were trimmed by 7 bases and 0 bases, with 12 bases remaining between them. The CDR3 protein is CASYPGGLNTEAFI. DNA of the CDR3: TGTGCCAGCTACCCAGGAGGGCTGAACACTGAAGCTTTCATT.

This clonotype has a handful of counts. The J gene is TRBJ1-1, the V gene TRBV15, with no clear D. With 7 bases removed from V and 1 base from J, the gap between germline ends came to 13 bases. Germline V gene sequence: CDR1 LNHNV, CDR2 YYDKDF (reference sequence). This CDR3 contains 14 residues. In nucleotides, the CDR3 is TGTGCCACCAACCTTATGGGCCCGAACACTGAAGCTTTCTTT. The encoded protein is CATNLMGPNTEAFF.

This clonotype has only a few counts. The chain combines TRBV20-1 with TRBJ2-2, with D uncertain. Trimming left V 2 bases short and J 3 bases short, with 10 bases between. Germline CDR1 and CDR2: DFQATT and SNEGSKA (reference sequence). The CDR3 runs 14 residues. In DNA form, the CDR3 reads TGCAGTGCTAGAAAGGGTACGGACACCGGGGAGCTGTTTTTT. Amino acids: CSARKGTDTGELFF.

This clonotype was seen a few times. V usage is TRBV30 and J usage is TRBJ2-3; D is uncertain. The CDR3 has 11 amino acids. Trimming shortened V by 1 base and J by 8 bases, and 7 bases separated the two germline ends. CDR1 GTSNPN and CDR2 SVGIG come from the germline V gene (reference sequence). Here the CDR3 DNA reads TGTGCCTGGAGTGACAGAGCTACGCAGTATTTT. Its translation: CAWSDRATQYF.

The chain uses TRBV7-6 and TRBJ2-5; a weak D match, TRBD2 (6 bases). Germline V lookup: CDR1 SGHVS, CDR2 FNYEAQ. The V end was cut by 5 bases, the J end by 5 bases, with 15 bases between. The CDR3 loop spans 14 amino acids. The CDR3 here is CASSPEGLAETQYF. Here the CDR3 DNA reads TGTGCCAGCAGCCCAGAGGGTCTAGCGGAGACCCAGTACTTC. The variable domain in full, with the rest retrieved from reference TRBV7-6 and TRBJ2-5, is GAGVSQSPRYKVTKRGQDVALRCDPISGHVSLYWYRQALGQGPEFLTYFNYEAQQDKSGLPNDRFSAERPEGSISTLTIQRTEQRDSAMYRCASSPEGLAETQYFGPGTRLLVL.

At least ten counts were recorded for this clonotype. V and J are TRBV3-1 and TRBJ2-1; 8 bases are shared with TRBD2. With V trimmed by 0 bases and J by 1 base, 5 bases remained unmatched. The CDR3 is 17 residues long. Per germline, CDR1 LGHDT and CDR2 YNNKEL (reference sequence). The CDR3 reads CASSQENSGRSYNEQFF. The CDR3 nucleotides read TGTGCCAGCAGCCAAGAGAACAGCGGGAGATCCTACAATGAGCAGTTCTTC.

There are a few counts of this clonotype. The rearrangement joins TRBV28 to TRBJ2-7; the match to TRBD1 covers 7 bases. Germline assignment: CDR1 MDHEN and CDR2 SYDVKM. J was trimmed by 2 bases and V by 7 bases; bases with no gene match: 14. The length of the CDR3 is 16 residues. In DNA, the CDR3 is TGTGCCAGCAACCCACAGGGGCCCGGGACAGCCTACGAGCAGTACTTC. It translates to CASNPQGPGTAYEQYF.

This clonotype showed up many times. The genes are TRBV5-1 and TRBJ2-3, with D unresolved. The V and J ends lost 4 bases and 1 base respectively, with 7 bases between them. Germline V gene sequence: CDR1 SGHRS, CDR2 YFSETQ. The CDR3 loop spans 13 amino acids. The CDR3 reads CASSHEGTDTQYF. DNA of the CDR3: TGCGCCAGCAGCCATGAAGGCACAGATACGCAGTATTTT.

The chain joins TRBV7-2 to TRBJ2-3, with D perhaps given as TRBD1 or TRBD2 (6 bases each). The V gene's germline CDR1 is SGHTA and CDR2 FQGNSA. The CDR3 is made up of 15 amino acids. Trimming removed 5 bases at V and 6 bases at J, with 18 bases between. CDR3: CASSLLGGGPDTQYF. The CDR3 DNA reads TGTGCCAGCAGCCTCCTAGGGGGAGGACCGGATACGCAGTATTTT.

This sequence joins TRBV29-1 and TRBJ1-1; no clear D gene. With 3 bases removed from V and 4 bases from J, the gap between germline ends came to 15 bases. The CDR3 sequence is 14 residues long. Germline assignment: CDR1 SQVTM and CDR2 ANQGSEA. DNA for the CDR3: TGCAGCGTTGAGAGAAGGGCGCTAGTCACTGAAGCTTTCTTT. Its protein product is CSVERRALVTEAFF.

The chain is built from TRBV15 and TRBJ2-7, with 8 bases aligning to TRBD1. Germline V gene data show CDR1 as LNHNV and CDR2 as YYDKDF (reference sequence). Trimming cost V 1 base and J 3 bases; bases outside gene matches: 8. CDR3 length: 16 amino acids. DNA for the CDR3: TGTGCCACCAGCAGAGCAACCGGACAGGGTGGCTACGAGCAGTACTTC. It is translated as CATSRATGQGGYEQYF.

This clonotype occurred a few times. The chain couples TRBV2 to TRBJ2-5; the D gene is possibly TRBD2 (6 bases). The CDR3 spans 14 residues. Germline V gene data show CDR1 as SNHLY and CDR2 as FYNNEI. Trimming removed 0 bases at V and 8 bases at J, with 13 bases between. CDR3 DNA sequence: TGTGCCAGCAGTGAAGCGGTGATCGGGGGAACCCAGTACTTC. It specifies CASSEAVIGGTQYF.

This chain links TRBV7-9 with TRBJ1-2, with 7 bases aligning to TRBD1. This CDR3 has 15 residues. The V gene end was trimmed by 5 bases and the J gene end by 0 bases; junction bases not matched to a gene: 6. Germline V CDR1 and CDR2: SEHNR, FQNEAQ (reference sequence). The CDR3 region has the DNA TGTGCCAGCAGCGCAGCAGGGGGGGCTAACTATGGCTACACCTTC. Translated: CASSAAGGANYGYTF.

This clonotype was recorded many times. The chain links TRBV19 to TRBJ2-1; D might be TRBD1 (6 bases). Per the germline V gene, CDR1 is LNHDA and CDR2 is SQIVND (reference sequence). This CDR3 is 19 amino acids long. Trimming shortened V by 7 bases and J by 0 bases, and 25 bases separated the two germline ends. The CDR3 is CASTLMGDTQNSSYNEQFF. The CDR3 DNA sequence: TGTGCCAGTACTCTGATGGGGGACACCCAAAACAGCTCCTACAATGAGCAGTTCTTC.

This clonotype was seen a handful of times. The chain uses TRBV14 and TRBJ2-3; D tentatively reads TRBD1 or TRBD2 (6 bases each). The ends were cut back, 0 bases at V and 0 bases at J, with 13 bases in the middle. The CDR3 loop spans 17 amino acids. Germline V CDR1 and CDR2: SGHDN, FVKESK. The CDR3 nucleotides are TGTGCCAGCAGCCAAGAGTCGGGGGCGATAAGCACAGATACGCAGTATTTT. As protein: CASSQESGAISTDTQYF.

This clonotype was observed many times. In nucleotides, the CDR3 is TGTGCCAGCAGCGTAGGGGAGGGGCCTGTACCCTACAATGAGCAGTTCTTC. It is translated as CASSVGEGPVPYNEQFF. V usage is TRBV9 and J usage is TRBJ2-1; TRBD2 aligns across 7 bases. The germline V gene has CDR1 SGDLS and CDR2 YYNGEE. The junction had 8 bases not matched to a gene; V was cut back by 0 bases and J by 2 bases. This CDR3 is built from 17 residues.

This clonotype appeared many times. The CDR3 loop reads CASSLRAEHSPLHF. The CDR3 coding sequence is TGTGCCAGCAGCTTAAGGGCAGAACATTCACCCCTCCACTTT. This chain uses TRBV7-8 with TRBJ1-6; no definite D call. V gave up 2 bases and J gave up 8 bases, with 10 bases separating them. This CDR3 has 14 residues. CDR1 and CDR2 from the germline V gene are SGHVS and FQNEAQ.

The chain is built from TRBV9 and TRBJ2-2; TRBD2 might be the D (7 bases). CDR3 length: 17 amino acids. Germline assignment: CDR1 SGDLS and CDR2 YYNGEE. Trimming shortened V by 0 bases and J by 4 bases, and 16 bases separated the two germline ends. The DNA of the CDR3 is TGTGCCAGCAGCGTAGCTTTTAGGGGGGGCGCCACCGGGGAGCTGTTTTTT. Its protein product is CASSVAFRGGATGELFF.

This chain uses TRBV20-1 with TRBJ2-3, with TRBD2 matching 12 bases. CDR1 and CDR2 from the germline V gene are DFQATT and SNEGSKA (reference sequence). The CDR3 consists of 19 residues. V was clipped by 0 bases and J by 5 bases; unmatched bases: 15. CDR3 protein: CSARDQASGRAIVGDTQYF. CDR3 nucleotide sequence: TGCAGTGCTAGAGATCAGGCTAGCGGGAGGGCCATTGTGGGAGATACGCAGTATTTT.

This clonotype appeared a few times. CDR3 sequence: CASSQDIPPDTQYF. DNA for the CDR3: TGCGCCAGCAGCCAAGATATACCCCCAGATACGCAGTATTTT. The chain couples TRBV4-1 to TRBJ2-3; D is unclear. The V end was cut by 0 bases, the J end by 4 bases, with 8 bases between. CDR3 size: 14 residues. Germline V gives CDR1 MGHRA, CDR2 YSYEKL.

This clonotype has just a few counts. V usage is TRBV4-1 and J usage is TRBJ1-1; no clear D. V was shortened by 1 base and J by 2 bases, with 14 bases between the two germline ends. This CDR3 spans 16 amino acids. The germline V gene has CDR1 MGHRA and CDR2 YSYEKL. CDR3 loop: CASSQVLGRNNTEAFF. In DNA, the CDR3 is TGCGCCAGCAGCCAAGTACTTGGACGGAACAACACTGAAGCTTTCTTT.

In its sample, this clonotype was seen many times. The CDR3: CASSFSGTTNYGYTF. The CDR3 nucleotides are TGTGCCAGCAGTTTCTCCGGGACAACGAACTATGGCTACACCTTC. The genes are TRBV28 and TRBJ1-2, with D tentatively TRBD1 (6 bases). V was cut by 3 bases and J by 2 bases, with 13 bases left in between. This CDR3 spans 15 amino acids. Germline V gene data show CDR1 as MDHEN and CDR2 as SYDVKM.